Given below is one T cell receptor beta chain in context. As yet, its antigen is unknown. Using its own MiXCR run on the reads, TCRdb lists one record per CDR3 protein. The data contain some 500,000 distinct CDR3 sequences, roughly 42% of them singletons. This CDR3 is built from 13 residues. Per germline, CDR1 MGHDK and CDR2 SYGVNS. Unmatched junction bases numbered 5, after V lost 7 bases and J lost 6 bases. This sample is part of a study of T cell repertoires in cytomegalovirus infection. The material sequenced was cultured PBMCs, taken from culture after CMV antigen stimulation. This chain joins TRBV25-1 and TRBJ2-1; 8 positions match TRBD1. The receptor was isolated from a human donor in good health (CMV status not recorded). Some clones in this sample may be carry-over from other donors' samples. The CDR3: CASTRGLGNEQFF. CDR3 coding DNA: TGTGCCAGCACCAGGGGGCTGGGCAATGAGCAGTTCTTC.